This T cell receptor beta chain came from a study of early T cells in non-severe SARS-CoV-2 infection. Across the study: With bulk RNA from unsorted whole blood as input, sequencing yielded unpaired chains. The study's findings and limits: VDJdb matching favored anti-spike CD8 responses, missing private and CD4 specificities.

The TCR library protocol attached unique molecular identifiers to the individual cDNA molecules. TCRdb passed the 5' RACE reads through MiXCR, listing each CDR3 protein once. Among tens of thousands of distinct CDR3 sequences listed, 6% to 8% were seen once. Germline CDR1 is MDHEN and CDR2 is SYDVKM. The CDR3 is 14 residues long. The V and J ends lost 6 bases and 3 bases respectively, with 15 bases between them. This clonotype was picked up a small number of times. Its antigen remains unidentified. Sample: whole blood, taken at baseline. This rearrangement joins TRBV28 to TRBJ2-7; no reliable D call. This sequence was found in an adult who was a healthcare worker with PCR-confirmed SARS-CoV-2 infection or an uninfected control (not recorded which). The CDR3 is CASSRRWTSYEQYF. CDR3 nucleotides: TGTGCCAGCAGCCGTAGATGGACCAGCTACGAGCAGTACTTC.